The source of this T cell receptor beta chain is a study of vaccination and CD4 T cells after COVID-19. The time point: late sampling 161 to 241 days after vaccination in a few convalescent patients. This sample's treatment: roughly 11-day PBMC culture with coronavirus spike peptide pools or control peptides (ViraFEST assay). Remarks on this clonotype: Antigen unknown.

CDR3 length: 12 amino acids. Trimming took off 6 bases at V and 8 bases at J, with 8 bases between the two ends. Per the germline V gene, CDR1 is MDHEN and CDR2 is SYDVKM. Scientists ran DNA taken from cultured CD4+ T cells through the Oncomine TCR Beta short-read assay for sequencing. From the PCR reads, TCRdb called clonotypes with MiXCR, one entry per CDR3 protein. Of approximately 22,000 distinct CDR3 sequences in the sample, 42% were seen once. The genes are TRBV28 and TRBJ1-6; D not certain. The sample consisted of CD4+ T cells from blood, cultured in vitro, taken about 7 months after SARS-CoV-2 vaccination. This sequence was found in a human donor who had recovered from COVID-19. CDR3 region: CASSNTDSPLHF. The CDR3 coding sequence is TGTGCCAGCAGCAACACAGATTCACCCCTCCACTTT.